The 8 T cell receptor beta chains below come from one sample, sequenced in a study of CD4 T cells in relation to SARS-CoV-2 and coronaviruses. Sequencing used immunoSEQ multiplex PCR; TCRdb keeps in-frame clones, though not all of them. Among over 15,000 clones listed, roughly 80% were seen once. Their specific antigens are unknown. CD4+ T cells from unexposed donors were obtained before the COVID-19 pandemic (2011-2018). CD4+ T cells were isolated from the cells after 10 days of culture. Sequencing used CD4+ T cells from PBMCs, cultured in vitro. Receptors originate from a human donor in good health.

This chain uses TRBV5-5 with TRBJ2-4; 12 bases fit TRBD1. CDR1 and CDR2 from the germline V gene are SGHKS and YYEKEE (reference sequence). This CDR3 has 20 residues. The J segment lost 0 bases and the V segment lost 0 bases, leaving 10 bases of the junction unmatched. The CDR3 sequence: CASSLAGTGGHGIAKNIQYF. The CDR3 coding sequence is TGTGCCAGCAGCTTGGCCGGGACAGGGGGCCATGGGATAGCCAAAAACATTCAGTACTTC.

The chain recombines TRBV19 with TRBJ1-2, with D maybe TRBD1 (5 bases). The CDR3 covers 14 residues. V dropped 4 bases and J dropped 0 bases, with 9 bases sitting between them. CDR1 is LNHDA, CDR2 SQIVND, per germline (reference sequence). The CDR3 reads CASSTGFPNYGYTF. Here the CDR3 DNA reads TGTGCCAGTAGTACAGGGTTTCCTAACTATGGCTACACCTTC.

This chain links TRBV19 with TRBJ2-5; 8 nucleotides line up with TRBD2. Per the germline V gene, CDR1 is LNHDA and CDR2 is SQIVND (reference sequence). This CDR3 is built from 14 residues. V gave up 4 bases and J gave up 8 bases; unmatched junction bases: 9. This chain's CDR3 is CASSTLSGAGTQYF. The CDR3 coding sequence is TGTGCCAGTAGTACCCTTAGCGGGGCCGGCACCCAGTACTTC.

This clone has a single count. This sequence joins TRBV4-1 and TRBJ2-6; 9 nucleotides match TRBD2. The ends lost 1 base at V and 2 bases at J; junction bases unmatched: 12. Germline CDR1 and CDR2: MGHRA and YSYEKL. The CDR3 totals 20 residues. CDR3 protein: CASSQVVYSGRTPGANVLTF. DNA for the CDR3: TGCGCCAGCAGCCAAGTGGTTTATAGCGGGAGAACCCCTGGGGCCAACGTCCTGACTTTC.

The chain carries TRBV28 and TRBJ1-5; no firm D call. V lost 6 bases to trimming and J lost 6 bases, with 12 bases between them. CDR1 MDHEN and CDR2 SYDVKM come from the germline V gene. This CDR3 is 13 amino acids long. CDR3 sequence reads: CASRMTGGQPQHF. CDR3 bases: TGTGCCAGCAGAATGACGGGAGGTCAGCCCCAGCATTTT.

The chain uses TRBV7-3 and TRBJ2-2; D is perhaps TRBD1 (6 bases). Trimming took off 3 bases at V and 4 bases at J, with 12 bases between the two ends. This CDR3 region has 15 residues. Germline-derived CDR1 and CDR2 are SGHTA and FQGTGA. The CDR3 DNA follows: TGTGCCAGCAGCTTGTGGCAGGGGCCCACCGGGGAGCTGTTTTTT. It specifies CASSLWQGPTGELFF.

This chain links TRBV3-1 (or the pseudogene TRBV3-2) with TRBJ1-5; D might be TRBD1 (5 bases). In germline, CDR1 is LGHDT, CDR2 YNNKEL (reference sequence). Trimming took 4 bases from V and 0 from J, leaving 13 bases between them. This CDR3 has 16 amino acids. The CDR3 coding sequence is TGTGCCAGCAGCCCCAGTGACAGCTATAGCAATCAGCCCCAGCATTTT. Translating gives CASSPSDSYSNQPQHF.

This rearrangement joins TRBV6-5 to TRBJ1-1; possibly TRBD1 for D (5 bases). The CDR3 runs to 13 residues. The V gene's germline CDR1 is MNHEY and CDR2 SVGAGI. The V gene lost 10 bases and the J gene lost 0 bases, with 12 bases spanning the gap. CDR3 residues: CATLGLLNTEAFF. CDR3 DNA: TGTGCCACGCTGGGACTGCTGAACACTGAAGCTTTCTTT.